What follows are 31 T cell receptor beta chains derived from one specimen sequenced in a study of STAT5B mutations in CD4+ large granular lymphocyte leukemia (dated by TCRdb to between 2021 and 2022). Library preparation used the immunoSEQ multiplex PCR assay. TCRdb's version of the immuneACCESS table is confined to in-frame rearrangements and falls short of the full clone set. An unresolved V gene accounts for under half of the shortfall where checked; the remainder is of unknown origin. This sample is represented by roughly 48,000 clones; about 70% of them were singletons. Of the sample, about 1.6% falls within the top ten clones. The sequenced sample consisted of CD4+ T cells from blood buffy coats. All receptors derive from a human donor in good health.

The V gene is TRBV2, the J gene TRBJ2-2; 7 bases are a match to TRBD1. The germline CDR1 and CDR2 sequences are SNHLY and FYNNEI. The CDR3 loop spans 15 amino acids. The trim removed 5 bases at V and 0 bases at J, leaving 3 bases unmatched. The CDR3 loop reads CASSPGTANTGELFF. For the CDR3, the DNA is TGTGCCAGCAGTCCCGGGACAGCGAACACCGGGGAGCTGTTTTTT. The full variable domain, rest sourced from reference TRBV2 and TRBJ2-2, is EPEVTQTPSHQVTQMGQEVILRCVPISNHLYFYWYRQILGQKVEFLVSFYNNEISEKSEIFDDQFSVERPDGSNFTLKIRSTKLEDSAMYFCASSPGTANTGELFFGEGSRLTVL.

The V and J genes are TRBV25-1 and TRBJ2-1; TRBD1 matches at 9 bases. Germline V CDR1 and CDR2: MGHDK, SYGVNS. Trimming removed 6 bases from V and 6 bases from J; junction bases left unmatched: 6. The CDR3 contains 14 residues. CDR3 protein: CASSSGTGSNEQFF. CDR3 sequence (DNA): TGTGCCAGCAGCTCCGGGACAGGGTCCAATGAGCAGTTCTTC.

The rearrangement links TRBV5-3 to TRBJ2-5; 11 bases agree with TRBD2. TRBV5-3 is placed among ORFs of uncertain function. CDR3 size: 15 residues. J was trimmed by 4 bases and V by 4 bases; bases with no gene match: 6. CDR3 bases: TGTGCCAGAAGCAGCCTCGGGACTAGCGGAGAGACCCAGTACTTC. Translating gives CARSSLGTSGETQYF.

The V call is TRBV7-8, the J call TRBJ1-6, with 10 bases identical to TRBD1. Germline CDR1 and CDR2: SGHVS and FQNEAQ. CDR3 length equals 16 residues. V shed 3 bases, J shed 7 bases, and the junction held 6 bases outside the gene matches. The CDR3 nucleotides are TGTGCCAGCAGCTTTTCGGACAGGGGGTTAAATTCACCCCTCCACTTT. It encodes CASSFSDRGLNSPLHF. The variable domain in full, completed from reference TRBV7-8 and TRBJ1-6, reads GAGVSQSPRYKVAKRGQDVALRCDPISGHVSLFWYQQALGQGPEFLTYFQNEAQLDKSGLPSDRFFAERPEGSVSTLKIQRTQQEDSAVYLCASSFSDRGLNSPLHFGNGTRLTVT.

This chain connects TRBV5-1 to TRBJ2-3; 15 nucleotides line up with TRBD2. Germline CDR1 reads SGHRS; CDR2 reads YFSETQ. V lost 4 bases and J lost 6; bases outside the gene matches: 9. CDR3 length: 17 residues. The CDR3 protein is CASSPGTSGGPGDTQYF. The CDR3 coding sequence is TGCGCCAGCAGCCCAGGGACTAGCGGGGGGCCGGGGGATACGCAGTATTTT.

The gene calls are TRBV7-8 and TRBJ1-1; TRBD1 aligns across 7 bases. CDR1 and CDR2 from the germline V gene are SGHVS and FQNEAQ. The CDR3 loop spans 14 amino acids. J lost 2 bases, V lost 6 bases, and 6 bases had no gene match. CDR3 amino acids: CASRHRGLNTEAFF. In nucleotides, the CDR3 is TGTGCCAGCAGGCACAGGGGCCTTAACACTGAAGCTTTCTTT.

The chain recombines TRBV19 with TRBJ2-7; possible D gene TRBD2, 6 bases. Germline CDR1 LNHDA, CDR2 SQIVND (reference sequence). The length of the CDR3 is 15 residues. The ends were cut back, 10 bases at V and 2 bases at J, with 21 bases in the middle. The CDR3 sequence: CATTYPGLATYEQYF. Here the CDR3 DNA reads TGTGCCACCACGTACCCGGGACTGGCAACCTACGAGCAGTACTTC.

The rearrangement links TRBV5-1 to TRBJ2-7, with TRBD1 matching 11 bases. Germline CDR1 SGHRS, CDR2 YFSETQ. The CDR3 covers 19 residues. The ends lost 0 bases at V and 0 bases at J; junction bases unmatched: 11. Written as DNA, the CDR3 is TGCGCCAGCAGCTTGGCCGTTGGACAGGGGGCTAGGAGCTCCTACGAGCAGTACTTC. Translation: CASSLAVGQGARSSYEQYF.

In this sample, this clone turned up a few times. The chain carries TRBV5-1 and TRBJ2-2, with D perhaps TRBD2 (6 bases). This CDR3 contains 14 residues. Trimming removed 4 bases at V and 1 base at J, with 8 bases between. Germline V gene data show CDR1 as SGHRS and CDR2 as YFSETQ. As DNA, the CDR3 is TGCGCCAGCAGCCTGGAGGGGAACACCGGGGAGCTGTTTTTT. The encoded protein is CASSLEGNTGELFF.

The chain recombines TRBV6-1 with TRBJ2-5; D is perhaps TRBD1 (7 bases). V shed 6 bases and J shed 3 bases, with 14 bases lying between them. CDR1 is MNHNS, CDR2 SASEGT, per germline. There are 14 residues in the CDR3. The CDR3 protein is CASRRQGGEETQYF. CDR3 coding DNA: TGTGCCAGCAGACGCCAGGGGGGCGAAGAGACCCAGTACTTC.

V is TRBV5-1 and J is TRBJ2-3; 12 bases map to TRBD2. From germline, CDR1 is SGHRS and CDR2 YFSETQ. J gave up 6 bases and V 4 bases, and 3 bases lay outside the gene matches. This CDR3 is 14 amino acids long. DNA of the CDR3: TGCGCCAGCAGCCTCACTAGCGGGGGGGATACGCAGTATTTT. The encoded protein is CASSLTSGGDTQYF. The full variable domain, in which reference TRBV5-1 and TRBJ2-3 provide the parts outside the CDR3, is KAGVTQTPRYLIKTRGQQVTLSCSPISGHRSVSWYQQTPGQGLQFLFEYFSETQRNKGNFPGRFSGRQFSNSRSEMNVSTLELGDSALYLCASSLTSGGDTQYFGPGTRLTVL.

This chain joins TRBV4-1 and TRBJ2-3; the D is unclear. This CDR3 has 16 residues. Trimming shortened V by 0 bases and J by 0 bases, and 10 bases separated the two germline ends. Germline CDR1 is MGHRA and CDR2 is YSYEKL. CDR3 bases: TGCGCCAGCAGCCAAGATAAGGGTTTAAGCACAGATACGCAGTATTTT. This sequence encodes CASSQDKGLSTDTQYF.

This clone showed up just a few times. J is TRBJ1-1 and V is TRBV5-4, with 7 positions matching TRBD1. The CDR3 runs 13 residues. V shed 4 bases and J 3 bases; nucleotides not matched to a gene: 3. The germline V gene has CDR1 SGHNT and CDR2 YYREEE (reference sequence). The CDR3 bases are TGTGCCAGCAGCGTCGGGACAGACACTGAAGCTTTCTTT. Residues: CASSVGTDTEAFF.

The chain employs TRBV9 and TRBJ2-3; 10 bases fit TRBD2. Germline CDR1 is SGDLS and CDR2 is YYNGEE. The CDR3 extends over 16 amino acids. V was pared by 2 bases and J by 4 bases, with 7 bases of the junction left unmatched. CDR3 amino acids: CASSVRAGTSADTQYF. Here the CDR3 DNA reads TGTGCCAGCAGCGTGAGGGCCGGGACTAGCGCAGATACGCAGTATTTT.

The chain is built from TRBV11-3 and TRBJ1-3, with D possibly matching TRBD1 (5 bases). Looked up from germline, CDR1 is SGHNT and CDR2 is YENEEA. V was trimmed by 4 bases and J by 0 bases, leaving 10 bases between them. CDR3 size: 15 residues. CDR3 in amino acids: CASSSDSNSGNTIYF. CDR3 nucleotides: TGTGCCAGCAGCTCCGACAGCAACTCTGGAAACACCATATATTTT.

This clone has just a few counts. This chain links TRBV29-1 with TRBJ1-2, with D maybe TRBD1 (5 bases). The V gene's germline CDR1 is SQVTM and CDR2 ANQGSEA. Trimming removed 0 bases at V and 6 bases at J, with 17 bases between. This CDR3 is 15 amino acids long. CDR3: CSVEDPRQGGNGYTF. Written as DNA, the CDR3 is TGCAGCGTTGAAGATCCTCGCCAGGGAGGGAATGGCTACACCTTC.

The rearrangement links TRBV9 to TRBJ1-2; weak D call: TRBD1 (6 bases). The CDR3 has 14 amino acids. Trimming pared 2 bases from V and 3 bases from J, leaving 11 bases between. Germline V CDR1 and CDR2: SGDLS, YYNGEE. Here the CDR3 DNA reads TGTGCCAGCAGCGTCTACAGGGAGGACTATGGCTACACCTTC. As protein: CASSVYREDYGYTF.

The sample holds a few counts of this clone. The chain uses TRBV2 and TRBJ1-4; 7 bases are shared with TRBD1. V was pared by 6 bases and J by 8 bases, with 6 bases of the junction left unmatched. Per the germline V gene, CDR1 is SNHLY and CDR2 is FYNNEI. There are 13 residues in the CDR3. The CDR3 DNA reads as TGTGCCAGCAGCCAGACAGGGTTCGAAAAACTGTTTTTT. Translating it yields CASSQTGFEKLFF.

The CDR3 DNA reads TGTGCCAGCAGTGAATCCCGCTGGGACACTGAAGCTTTCTTT. Residues: CASSESRWDTEAFF. The rearrangement joins TRBV25-1 to TRBJ1-1; no clear D gene. Germline CDR1 reads MGHDK; CDR2 reads SYGVNS. V lost 1 base and J lost 3, with 9 bases in between. The CDR3 consists of 14 residues.

This rearrangement joins TRBV9 to TRBJ2-7, with D perhaps TRBD1 (6 bases). V was shortened by 4 bases and J by 6 bases, with 20 bases between the two germline ends. This CDR3 has 15 amino acids. Germline values: CDR1 SGDLS, CDR2 YYNGEE. CDR3 coding DNA: TGTGCCAGCAGCTTTACAGACAGGTTCTTCGGCGAGCAGTACTTC. This sequence encodes CASSFTDRFFGEQYF.

This chain links TRBV5-4 with TRBJ1-2; 11 nucleotides align to TRBD1. Germline loops: CDR1 SGHNT, CDR2 YYREEE (reference sequence). The V segment lost 4 bases and the J segment 8 bases; nucleotides outside the gene matches: 13. The CDR3 runs 16 residues. The CDR3 nucleotides are TGTGCCAGCAGCCTAGCCGGGGGACAGGGGGATGGGGGCTACACCTTC. Translating it yields CASSLAGGQGDGGYTF.

This clone has just a few counts. This chain uses TRBV9 with TRBJ1-6, with 7 bases aligning to TRBD1. The ends lost 0 bases at V and 4 bases at J; junction bases unmatched: 4. Germline V gene data show CDR1 as SGDLS and CDR2 as YYNGEE. This CDR3 contains 16 residues. Written as DNA, the CDR3 is TGTGCCAGCAGCGTAGGAGGGGGCGCTTATAATTCACCCCTCCACTTT. It specifies CASSVGGGAYNSPLHF.

The chain combines TRBV19 with TRBJ2-4, with 7 bases fitting TRBD1. Germline assignment: CDR1 LNHDA and CDR2 SQIVND (reference sequence). V shed 4 bases, J shed 6 bases, and the junction held 12 bases outside the gene matches. The CDR3 consists of 16 residues. The CDR3: CASSRGPGTELNIQYF. As DNA, the CDR3 is TGTGCCAGTAGTAGGGGCCCTGGGACAGAGTTAAACATTCAGTACTTC.

This rearrangement joins TRBV14 to TRBJ2-2; D unclear. The CDR3 sequence is 15 residues long. CDR1 is SGHDN and CDR2 is FVKESK in the germline V gene. The ends were cut back, 3 bases at V and 3 bases at J, with 11 bases in the middle. The CDR3 nucleotides are TGTGCCAGCAGCCACTCTCCCCAGTACACCGGGGAGCTGTTTTTT. Protein: CASSHSPQYTGELFF.

CDR3 sequence: CASSPTGTGLYNEQFF. In DNA, the CDR3 is TGTGCCAGCTCACCAACCGGGACAGGGTTGTACAATGAGCAGTTCTTC. The V gene is TRBV18, the J gene TRBJ2-1; 9 positions match TRBD1. V gave up 2 bases and J gave up 4 bases; unmatched junction bases: 6. Per germline, CDR1 KGHSH and CDR2 LQKENI. The CDR3 contains 16 residues.

The V gene is TRBV11-3, the J gene TRBJ1-5; D gene uncertain. Germline CDR1 is SGHNT and CDR2 is YENEEA. Trimming removed 9 bases at V and 3 bases at J, with 18 bases between. This CDR3 has 15 amino acids. CDR3 protein: CARKRSALVNQPQHF. The DNA of the CDR3 is TGTGCCAGAAAACGTTCGGCTTTGGTCAATCAGCCCCAGCATTTT.

CDR3 protein: CASSRQSNYGYTF. The CDR3, as DNA: TGTGCCAGCAGTCGACAGTCTAACTATGGCTACACCTTC. The chain recombines TRBV11-1 with TRBJ1-2, with D tentatively TRBD1 (5 bases). Germline CDR1 is SGHAT and CDR2 is FQDESV (reference sequence). The CDR3 totals 13 residues. V lost 6 bases and J 0 bases, leaving 8 bases between the germline ends. The entire variable domain, with the rest obtained from reference TRBV11-1 and TRBJ1-2, is as follows: EAEVAQSPRYKITEKSQAVAFWCDPISGHATLYWYRQILGQGPELLVQFQDESVVDDSQLPKDRFSAERLKGVDSTLKIQPAELGDSAMYLCASSRQSNYGYTFGSGTRLTVV.

The chain recombines TRBV20-1 with TRBJ2-1; D gene uncertain. Germline assignment: CDR1 DFQATT and CDR2 SNEGSKA (reference sequence). The CDR3 loop spans 10 amino acids. The V end lost 3 bases, the J end lost 8 bases, and 5 bases lay between the germline ends. CDR3 region: CSARNDEQFF. CDR3 DNA sequence: TGCAGTGCTAGGAACGATGAGCAGTTCTTC.

This chain connects TRBV19 to TRBJ1-5; possible D gene TRBD1, 5 bases. The length of the CDR3 is 15 residues. Trimming took 8 bases from V and 3 from J, leaving 17 bases between them. Germline V gene sequence: CDR1 LNHDA, CDR2 SQIVND (reference sequence). The CDR3 DNA is TGTGCCAGTTCAGTCGGGCAGGGCCACAATCAGCCCCAGCATTTT. Protein: CASSVGQGHNQPQHF.

The V call is TRBV28, the J call TRBJ2-3; 8 bases align to TRBD2. The junction had 4 bases not matched to a gene; V was cut back by 3 bases and J by 2 bases. From germline, CDR1 is MDHEN and CDR2 SYDVKM. This CDR3 region has 15 residues. The CDR3 here is CASSFGSGATDTQYF. The CDR3, as DNA: TGTGCCAGCAGTTTCGGTAGCGGGGCCACAGATACGCAGTATTTT. The entire variable domain, with the rest obtained from reference TRBV28 and TRBJ2-3, is as follows: DVKVTQSSRYLVKRTGEKVFLECVQDMDHENMFWYRQDPGLGLRLIYFSYDVKMKEKGDIPEGYSVSREKKERFSLILESASTNQTSMYLCASSFGSGATDTQYFGPGTRLTVL.

Note on this clone: Other nucleotide sequences from this sample produce the same CDR3. The genes are TRBV5-4 and TRBJ1-2, with D unclear. The V end lost 3 bases, the J end lost 5 bases, and 5 bases lay between the germline ends. Germline values: CDR1 SGHNT, CDR2 YYREEE (reference sequence). The CDR3 contains 11 residues. The DNA for the CDR3 is TGTGCCAGCAGCTCGACGTATGGCTACACCTTC. This encodes CASSSTYGYTF.